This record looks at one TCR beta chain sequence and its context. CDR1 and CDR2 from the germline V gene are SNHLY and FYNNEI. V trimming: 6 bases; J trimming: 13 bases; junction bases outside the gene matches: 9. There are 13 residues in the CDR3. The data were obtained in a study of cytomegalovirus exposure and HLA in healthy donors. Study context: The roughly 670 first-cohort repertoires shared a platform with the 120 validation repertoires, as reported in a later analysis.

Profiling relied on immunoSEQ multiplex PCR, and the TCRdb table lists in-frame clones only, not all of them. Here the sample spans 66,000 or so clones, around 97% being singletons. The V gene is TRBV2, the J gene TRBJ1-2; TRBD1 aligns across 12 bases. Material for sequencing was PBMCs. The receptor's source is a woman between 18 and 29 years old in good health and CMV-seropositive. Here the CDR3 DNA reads TGTGCCAGCAGACCCGGGACAGGGGGCTTAGGCACCTTC. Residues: CASRPGTGGLGTF.